Listed below are T cell receptor beta chains from one sample, sequenced in a study of T cells in Graves' hyperthyroidism and ophthalmopathy. One entry per CDR3 protein results from TCRdb running MiXCR on the multiplex PCR reads. The sample yields 700,000 or so distinct CDR3 sequences, 15% to 20% seen once. The sample taken for sequencing was blood. These receptors were taken from a man between 18 and 29 years old with Graves' hyperthyroidism. Both conserved end residues are part of each CDR3. The D gene is left open where the match is weak. The listing skips clone size in some rows; elsewhere it reads once, few, many or a size class.

CDR3aa	CDR3nt	j_gene	abundance	v_gene	d_gene
CASRETGAGNTIYF	TGTGCCAGCAGAGAAACAGGGGCCGGAAACACCATATATTTT	TRBJ1-3	.	TRBV2	TRBD1
CATSDPGGAVDTQYF	TGTGCCACCAGTGACCCGGGAGGGGCCGTAGATACGCAGTATTTT	TRBJ2-3	.	TRBV24-1	TRBD2
CSARERGLNSPLHF	TGCAGTGCTAGAGAAAGGGGGCTAAATTCACCCCTCCACTTT	TRBJ1-6	.	TRBV20-1	TRBD1
CSARDRRLAGVTDTQYF	TGCAGTGCTAGAGATCGGAGACTAGCGGGGGTCACAGATACGCAGTATTTT	TRBJ2-3	.	TRBV20-1	TRBD2
CASSYLRGLTDTQYF	TGTGCCAGCAGTTACCTCCGGGGGCTCACAGATACGCAGTATTTT	TRBJ2-3	.	TRBV6-2/TRBV6-3	.
CASTTSGTNEQFF	TGTGCCAGCACCACTAGCGGGACCAATGAGCAGTTCTTC	TRBJ2-1	many	TRBV28	TRBD2
CASSQGIRLAGLPYNEQFF	TGCGCCAGCAGCCAAGGGATACGACTAGCGGGCCTTCCCTACAATGAGCAGTTCTTC	TRBJ2-1	.	TRBV4-3	TRBD2
CAWSVRGQLFNQPQHF	TGTGCCTGGAGTGTACGTGGGCAGTTGTTCAATCAGCCCCAGCATTTT	TRBJ1-5	many	TRBV30	.
CASSPVPGLAGVGNEQFF	TGTGCCAGCAGCCCTGTGCCGGGACTAGCGGGAGTCGGAAATGAGCAGTTCTTC	TRBJ2-1	few	TRBV3-1	TRBD2
CATSDWRQGKGYEQYF	TGTGCCACCAGTGATTGGAGACAGGGAAAGGGGTACGAGCAGTACTTC	TRBJ2-7	many	TRBV24-1	TRBD1
CASSFFSQLDRAPSYEQYF	TGTGCCAGCAGTTTTTTTTCCCAGTTGGACAGGGCACCCTCCTACGAGCAGTACTTC	TRBJ2-7	.	TRBV28	TRBD1
CASSQTTGADTIYF	TGCGCCAGCAGCCAGACGACAGGGGCAGACACCATATATTTT	TRBJ1-3	.	TRBV4-1	TRBD1
CATSRDLKGSGNTIYF	TGTGCCACCAGCAGAGATCTAAAGGGCTCTGGAAACACCATATATTTT	TRBJ1-3	few	TRBV15	.